This T cell receptor (beta chain) was obtained from a study of Ad26.COV2.S vaccination and SARS-CoV-2 variants. Regarding the study as a whole: Non-spike TCR breadth showed similarity between vaccine and placebo recipients.

As regards this clone: The target antigen is unknown.

Treatment given: around 19 received Ad26.COV2.S at low or high dose, single or two shots; about 5 received placebo; per-sample allocation not given. Sampling occurred on day 63 after the first vaccine or placebo injection. Trimming shortened V by 7 bases and J by 2 bases, and 12 bases separated the two germline ends. The CDR3 loop spans 14 amino acids. Germline V CDR1 and CDR2: LGHNT, FRNRAP. Clones were read by immunoSEQ multiplex PCR, and TCRdb kept only the in-frame ones, dropping some. The profile shows some 300,000 clones, about 86% of them singletons. The rearrangement links TRBV12-5 to TRBJ2-1; TRBD1 might be the D (6 bases). This clonotype was obtained from a person aged 18 to 59 who received the Ad26.COV2.S COVID-19 vaccine or a placebo. The material was peripheral blood, obtained in a trial of Ad26.COV2.S vaccine versus placebo. The CDR3 coding sequence is TGTGCTAGTGCCCCCGGGACAACCTACAATGAGCAGTTCTTC. Protein: CASAPGTTYNEQFF.